This entry lists 22 T cell receptor beta chains sequenced from one sample in a study of neurological immune-mediated disorders. The time point was: longitudinal time-point 2. TCRdb called the 5' RACE reads again in MiXCR, with one record for every CDR3 protein. The data contain over 75,000 distinct CDR3 sequences, more than 5% of them singletons. The sequencing input was PBMCs. Receptors were obtained from a woman aged 55-69 years with multiple sclerosis.

Ten or more counts support this clonotype. This chain connects TRBV7-2 to TRBJ2-4; TRBD1 is a possible D gene (6 bases). V lost 1 base, J lost 7 bases, and 8 bases lay in between. Germline CDR1 is SGHTA and CDR2 is FQGNSA. The CDR3 runs to 13 residues. The CDR3 is CASSLDRANIQYF. The CDR3 bases are TGTGCCAGCAGCTTAGACAGGGCCAACATTCAGTACTTC.

This clonotype has at least ten counts. The J gene is TRBJ1-2, the V gene TRBV5-1, with D possibly matching TRBD1 (6 bases). Germline V gives CDR1 SGHRS, CDR2 YFSETQ. V lost 4 bases and J 5 bases, leaving 18 bases between the germline ends. CDR3 length equals 15 residues. The CDR3 spells CASSVLNRDLYGYTF. CDR3 DNA: TGCGCCAGCAGCGTACTGAACAGGGACCTTTATGGCTACACCTTC.

This clonotype was detected ten times or more. The V and J genes are TRBV5-1 and TRBJ2-5; D is undetermined. The CDR3 has 13 amino acids. V shed 0 bases and J shed 5 bases, with 8 bases lying between them. Germline V lookup: CDR1 SGHRS, CDR2 YFSETQ. The DNA for the CDR3 is TGCGCCAGCAGCTTGGCCTATGGGGAGACCCAGTACTTC. It yields the protein CASSLAYGETQYF.

This clonotype occurred many times. V is TRBV15 and J is TRBJ2-5; no firm D call. Germline CDR1 LNHNV, CDR2 YYDKDF (reference sequence). V was clipped by 0 bases and J by 1 base, with 12 bases between them. This CDR3 is 16 amino acids long. The DNA of the CDR3 is TGTGCCACCAGCAGAGATCCCAGTCGCCTCCAAGAGACCCAGTACTTC. Its translation is CATSRDPSRLQETQYF.

J is TRBJ2-7 and V is TRBV6-2 or TRBV6-3, with TRBD1 matching over 10 bases. Germline V lookup: CDR1 MNHEY, CDR2 SVGEGT. This CDR3 has 16 amino acids. V trimming: 10 bases; J trimming: 2 bases; junction bases outside the gene matches: 14. In nucleotides, the CDR3 is TGTGCCACCAACCCCTTCCGGGACAGGGGAACCTACGAGCAGTACTTC. It translates to CATNPFRDRGTYEQYF.

This clonotype was seen at least ten times. This chain uses TRBV2 with TRBJ2-3; 9 bases agree with TRBD1. V trimming: 4 bases; J trimming: 0 bases; junction bases outside the gene matches: 2. CDR3 size: 15 residues. Germline CDR1 reads SNHLY; CDR2 reads FYNNEI. CDR3 region: CASSAGTGSTDTQYF. CDR3 nucleotide sequence: TGTGCCAGCAGTGCGGGGACAGGGAGCACAGATACGCAGTATTTT.

This clonotype was recorded at least ten times. J is TRBJ2-1 and V is TRBV24-1; 8 nucleotides agree with TRBD1. Unmatched junction bases numbered 8, after V lost 7 bases and J lost 4 bases. CDR3 length: 15 residues. Germline assignment: CDR1 KGHDR and CDR2 SFDVKD. The CDR3 DNA follows: TGTGCCACCAGCAATCCGGGACAGGCGTACAATGAGCAGTTCTTC. Its translation is CATSNPGQAYNEQFF.

At least ten counts were recorded for this clonotype. CDR3 nucleotides: TGTGCCAGCAGTTCGCCCGGGACAGGGGGGTACTTC. It translates to CASSSPGTGGYF. The rearrangement links TRBV28 to TRBJ2-4; 11 nucleotides match TRBD1. This CDR3 spans 12 amino acids. Germline assignment: CDR1 MDHEN and CDR2 SYDVKM. The V gene end was trimmed by 4 bases and the J gene end by 15 bases; junction bases not matched to a gene: 5.

This clonotype has a count of ten or more. The J gene is TRBJ2-3, the V gene TRBV5-8; TRBD2 matches 11 bases. CDR3 length equals 16 residues. Germline CDR1 reads SGHTS; CDR2 reads YDEGEE. The V gene end was trimmed by 3 bases and the J gene end by 0 bases; junction bases not matched to a gene: 3. The CDR3 bases are TGTGCCAGCAGCTCTCGACTAGCGGGGAGCACAGATACGCAGTATTTT. The encoded protein is CASSSRLAGSTDTQYF.

At least ten counts were recorded for this clonotype. The chain links TRBV4-1 to TRBJ2-1; D might be TRBD1 (6 bases). Per the germline V gene, CDR1 is MGHRA and CDR2 is YSYEKL. Between the trimmed V and J ends, which lost 4 bases and 0 bases, there was a span of 13 bases. This CDR3 has 16 amino acids. CDR3 nucleotides: TGCGCCAGCAGCCCTCCTTCAGGGGACTCCTACAATGAGCAGTTCTTC. It yields the protein CASSPPSGDSYNEQFF.

This clonotype was detected ten times or more. The chain recombines TRBV6-5 with TRBJ1-4; a weak D match, TRBD1 (6 bases). This CDR3 spans 13 amino acids. Germline V CDR1 and CDR2: MNHEY, SVGAGI. V lost 0 bases to trimming and J lost 7 bases, with 6 bases between them. CDR3 residues: CASSYSTGEKLFF. Here the CDR3 DNA reads TGTGCCAGCAGTTACTCGACAGGTGAAAAACTGTTTTTT.

At least ten counts were recorded for this clonotype. The chain combines TRBV5-1 with TRBJ2-5, with 9 bases aligning to TRBD1. J gave up 2 bases and V 4 bases, and 6 bases lay outside the gene matches. Germline V lookup: CDR1 SGHRS, CDR2 YFSETQ. The CDR3 runs 15 residues. CDR3 in DNA: TGCGCCAGCAGCCCAGGGACAGGGCAACAAGAGACCCAGTACTTC. Its protein product is CASSPGTGQQETQYF. Using reference TRBV5-1 and TRBJ2-5 for the parts outside the CDR3, the full variable domain is KAGVTQTPRYLIKTRGQQVTLSCSPISGHRSVSWYQQTPGQGLQFLFEYFSETQRNKGNFPGRFSGRQFSNSRSEMNVSTLELGDSALYLCASSPGTGQQETQYFGPGTRLLVL.

This clonotype was observed many times. The rearrangement links TRBV5-1 to TRBJ2-3; no firm D call. This CDR3 is 12 amino acids long. Per germline, CDR1 SGHRS and CDR2 YFSETQ. V lost 0 bases, J lost 4 bases, and 3 bases lay in between. The CDR3 is CASSLVADTQYF. The CDR3 DNA reads as TGCGCCAGCAGCTTGGTCGCAGATACGCAGTATTTT.

There are many counts of this clonotype. J is TRBJ2-1 and V is TRBV20-1, with 7 bases lining up with TRBD1. The trim removed 6 bases at V and 8 bases at J, leaving 4 bases unmatched. CDR1 DFQATT and CDR2 SNEGSKA come from the germline V gene (reference sequence). This CDR3 is built from 11 residues. CDR3 sequence reads: CSAMTGYEQFF. In DNA, the CDR3 is TGCAGTGCCATGACAGGGTATGAGCAGTTCTTC.

Ten or more counts support this clonotype. This rearrangement joins TRBV5-1 to TRBJ2-3, with 13 nucleotides matching TRBD2. The CDR3 loop spans 18 amino acids. Germline CDR1 and CDR2: SGHRS and YFSETQ. V gave up 3 bases and J gave up 5 bases; unmatched junction bases: 12. The CDR3 DNA is TGCGCCAGCAGCTGGACCGCCCGGACTAGCGGGGGAAAAGATACGCAGTATTTT. Translation gives CASSWTARTSGGKDTQYF.

The sample holds many counts of this clonotype. The J gene is TRBJ1-4, the V gene TRBV12-3 or TRBV12-4; possibly TRBD1 for D (5 bases). The CDR3 covers 16 residues. V was trimmed by 6 bases and J by 8 bases, leaving 22 bases between them. CDR3 DNA: TGTGCCAGCAGCTTGACGCGGGGGGGATCTACGGAAAAACTGTTTTTT. Translated: CASSLTRGGSTEKLFF.

This clonotype was observed many times. The chain uses TRBV12-3 or TRBV12-4 and TRBJ1-2; 11 bases match TRBD1. The trim removed 1 base at V and 7 bases at J, leaving 5 bases unmatched. The CDR3 contains 15 residues. The CDR3 region has the DNA TGTGCCAGCAGTTTAGTCGGACAGGGGGCAGGTGGCTACACCTTC. This sequence encodes CASSLVGQGAGGYTF.

This clonotype has at least ten counts. Here the CDR3 DNA reads TGTGCCAGCTCACTTTCCATTACAGGGAACGAGCAGTACTTC. It codes for CASSLSITGNEQYF. This chain uses TRBV18 with TRBJ2-7; TRBD1 might be the D (6 bases). In germline, CDR1 is KGHSH, CDR2 LQKENI. The CDR3 contains 14 residues. The V gene lost 4 bases and the J gene lost 5 bases, with 15 bases spanning the gap.

This clonotype was detected a few times. A much larger clonotype is one base distant, so this may be a read error. The chain combines TRBV7-9 with TRBJ2-1; D gene ambiguous. This CDR3 spans 14 amino acids. CDR1 is SEHNR, CDR2 FQNEAQ, per germline (reference sequence). Here the CDR3 reads CANSSGRTQTMQFF. CDR3 DNA: TGTGCCAACAGCTCAGGACGGACCCAAACAATGCAGTTCTTC.

This clonotype has only a few counts. The chain combines TRBV20-1 with TRBJ1-5; tentative D call: TRBD1 (6 bases). The CDR3 loop spans 13 amino acids. V was cut by 0 bases and J by 9 bases, with 12 bases left in between. CDR1 DFQATT and CDR2 SNEGSKA come from the germline V gene (reference sequence). CDR3: CSARDGGARPQHF. The CDR3 DNA sequence: TGCAGTGCTAGAGACGGGGGGGCCCGGCCCCAGCATTTT.

This clonotype was counted many times. The gene calls are TRBV7-6 and TRBJ1-4, with 7 bases lining up with TRBD1. V shed 3 bases and J 11 bases; nucleotides not matched to a gene: 3. The CDR3 has 12 amino acids. Germline assignment: CDR1 SGHVS and CDR2 FNYEAQ. CDR3 nucleotide sequence: TGTGCCAGCAGCTTCGCGACAGGGAAACTGTTTTTT. It codes for CASSFATGKLFF.

The table lists this clonotype with a few counts. The chain uses TRBV3-1 and TRBJ1-5, with D possibly TRBD1 on 6 matching bases. The germline V gene has CDR1 LGHDT and CDR2 YNNKEL (reference sequence). This CDR3 comprises 15 residues. Trimming took off 8 bases at V and 10 bases at J, with 24 bases between the two ends. The CDR3 loop reads CASSTTGSQELPQHF. Here the CDR3 DNA reads TGTGCCAGCTCAACTACAGGGTCCCAGGAATTACCCCAGCATTTT.